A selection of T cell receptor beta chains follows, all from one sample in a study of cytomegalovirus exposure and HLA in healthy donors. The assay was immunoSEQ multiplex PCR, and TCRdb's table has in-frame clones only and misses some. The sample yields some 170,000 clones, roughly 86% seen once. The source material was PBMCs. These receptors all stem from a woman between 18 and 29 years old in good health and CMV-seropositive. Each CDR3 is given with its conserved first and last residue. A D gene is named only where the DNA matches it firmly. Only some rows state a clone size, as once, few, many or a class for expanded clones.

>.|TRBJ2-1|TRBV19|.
TGTGCCAGTAGTCACCGAGAAGAGATTTGGCTAGGGCAGTTCTTC
CASSHREEIWLGQFF
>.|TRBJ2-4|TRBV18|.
TGTGCCAGCTCACCTCAACAGGGCCAAAACATTCAGTACTTC
CASSPQQGQNIQYF
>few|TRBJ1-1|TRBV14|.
TGTGCCAGTTCTCCGTATTTGCGGTGGAACACTGAAGCTTTCTTT
CASSPYLRWNTEAFF
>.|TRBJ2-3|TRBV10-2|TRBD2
TGCGCCAGCAGAGCGTCGGGGGGAGAGACAGATACGCAGTATTTT
CASRASGGETDTQYF
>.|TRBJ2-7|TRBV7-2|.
TGTGCCAGCAGCCCGGAGGGGTTTCTGGCCTACGAGCAGTACTTC
CASSPEGFLAYEQYF
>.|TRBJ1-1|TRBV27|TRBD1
TGTGCCAGCAGTTTCTGGGACAGTGGACCAAACACTGAAGCTTTCTTT
CASSFWDSGPNTEAFF
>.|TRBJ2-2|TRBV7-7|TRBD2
TGTGCTAGCAGCTTATATCCCCCCGGGAGGGTGGATCTTGGAACCGGGGAGCTGTTTTTT
CASSLYPPGRVDLGTGELFF
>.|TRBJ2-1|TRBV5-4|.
TGTGCCAGCAGCCTGCCTGGGGCGACGGGTTCCTACAATGAGCAGTTCTTC
CASSLPGATGSYNEQFF
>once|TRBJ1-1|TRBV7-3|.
TGTGCCAGCAGCTTAGGACAGATGAACACTGAAGCTTTCTTT
CASSLGQMNTEAFF
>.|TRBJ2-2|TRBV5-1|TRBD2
TGCGCCAGCAGCTTGACGGGAGGGCGCACCGGGGAGCTGTTTTTT
CASSLTGGRTGELFF
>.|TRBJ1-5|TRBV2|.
TGTGCCAGCAGTGCTCAGGGGCCGCCCCAGCATTTT
CASSAQGPPQHF
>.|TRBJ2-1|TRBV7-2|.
TGTGCCAGCAGCCCAGACCGGAGTTTAGATGAGCAGTTCTTC
CASSPDRSLDEQFF
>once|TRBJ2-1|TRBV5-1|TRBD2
TGCGCCAGCAGCCCTACGACCGGACTAGCGGGTGAGCAGTTCTTC
CASSPTTGLAGEQFF
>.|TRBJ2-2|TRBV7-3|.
TGTGCCAGCAGCTTAGAGCGGACTCCCCCCGGGGAGCTGTTTTTT
CASSLERTPPGELFF
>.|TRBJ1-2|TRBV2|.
TGTGCCAGCAGTGAAGGGCCGACACGTGGTGGCTACACCTTC
CASSEGPTRGGYTF
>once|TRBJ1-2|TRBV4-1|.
TGCGCCAGCAGCCAAGAAATGACGGACTTATATGGCTACACCTTC
CASSQEMTDLYGYTF
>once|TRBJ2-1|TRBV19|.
TGTGCCAGCCATGTTACCGGTGAGCAGTTCTTC
CASHVTGEQFF
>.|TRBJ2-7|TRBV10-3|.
TGTGCCATCAGTGATCGGACTACCGCCTACGAGCAGTACTTC
CAISDRTTAYEQYF
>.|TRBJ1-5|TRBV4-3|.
TGCGCCAGCAGCCAACAGGAAAATCAGCCCCAGCATTTT
CASSQQENQPQHF
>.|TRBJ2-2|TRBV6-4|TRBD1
TGTGCCAGCAGTGCGGGGACAGCGAACACCGGGGAGCTGTTTTTT
CASSAGTANTGELFF
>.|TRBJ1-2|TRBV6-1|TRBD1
TGTGCCAGCAGTGGGGACAGGGCTGTCTATGGCTACACCTTC
CASSGDRAVYGYTF
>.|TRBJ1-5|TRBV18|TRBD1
TGTGCCAGCTCACCACTAGGTGGACAGGCGCACAATCAGCCCCAGCATTTT
CASSPLGGQAHNQPQHF
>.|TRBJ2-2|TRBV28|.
TGTGCCACCAGTAGTTTACTCACCGGGGAGCTGTTTTTT
CATSSLLTGELFF
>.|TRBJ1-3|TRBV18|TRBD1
TGTGCCAGCTCACTGGACAGGGTGTACGGAAACACCATATATTTT
CASSLDRVYGNTIYF
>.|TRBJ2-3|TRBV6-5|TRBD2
TGTGCCACCCGGGGGGGGAGAGATACGCAGTATTTT
CATRGGRDTQYF
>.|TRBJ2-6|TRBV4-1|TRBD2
TGCGCCAGCAGCCGCTTCTGGGCGGGAGGCCTTGGGGCCAACGTCCTGACTTTC
CASSRFWAGGLGANVLTF
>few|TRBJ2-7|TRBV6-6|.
TGTGCCAGCAGTCCAGACTACGAGCAGTACTTC
CASSPDYEQYF
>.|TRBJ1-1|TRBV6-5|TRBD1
TGTGCCAGCAGTTATGGGACAGGACCCACTGAAGCTTTCTTT
CASSYGTGPTEAFF
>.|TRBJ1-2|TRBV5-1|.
TGCGCCAGCGGCCCAGGGCCTAATGGCTACACCTTC
CASGPGPNGYTF
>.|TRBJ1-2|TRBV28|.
TGTGCCAGCAGTTTATTTCACAGGGCTGGTGGCTACACCTTC
CASSLFHRAGGYTF